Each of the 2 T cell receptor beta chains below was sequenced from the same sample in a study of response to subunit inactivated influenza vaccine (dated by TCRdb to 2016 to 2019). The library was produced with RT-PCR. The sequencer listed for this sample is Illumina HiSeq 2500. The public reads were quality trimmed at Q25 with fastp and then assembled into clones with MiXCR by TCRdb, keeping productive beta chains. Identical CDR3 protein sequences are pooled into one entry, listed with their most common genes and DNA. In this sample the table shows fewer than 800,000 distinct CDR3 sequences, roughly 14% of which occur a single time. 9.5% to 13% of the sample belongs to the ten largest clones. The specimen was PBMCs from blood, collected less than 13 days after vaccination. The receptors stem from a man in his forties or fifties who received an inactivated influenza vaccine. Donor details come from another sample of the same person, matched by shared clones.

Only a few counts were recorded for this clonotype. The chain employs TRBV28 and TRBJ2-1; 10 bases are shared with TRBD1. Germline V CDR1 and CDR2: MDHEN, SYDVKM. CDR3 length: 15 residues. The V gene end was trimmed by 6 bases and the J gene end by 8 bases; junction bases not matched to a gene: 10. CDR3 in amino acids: CASSTSRDRGDEQFF. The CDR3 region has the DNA TGTGCCAGCAGCACGTCCCGGGACAGGGGCGATGAGCAGTTCTTC.

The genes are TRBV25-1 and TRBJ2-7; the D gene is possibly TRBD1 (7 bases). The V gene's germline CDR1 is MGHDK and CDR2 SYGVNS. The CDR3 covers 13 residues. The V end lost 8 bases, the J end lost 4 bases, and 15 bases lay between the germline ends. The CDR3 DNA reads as TGTGCCAGCGGTCAAGCAGGGGGGTACGAGCAGTACTTC. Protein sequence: CASGQAGGYEQYF.